Detailed here is one T cell receptor beta chain. TCRdb's copy holds only in-frame clones and misses some; the assay was immunoSEQ multiplex PCR. The data contain some 87,000 clones, around nine tenths of them seen just once; the ten biggest clones take up 0.6% to 0.9%. This record comes from a study of OX40 agonist ivuxolimab in advanced cancers. Here the sequenced sample was CD4+ or CD8+ T cells sorted from blood, taken in a trial of the OX40 agonist ivuxolimab. The sequence was collected from an adult with an advanced solid tumor such as melanoma, head and neck, liver or kidney cancer.

The CDR3 protein is CASSYSTGQETQYF. The CDR3 DNA follows: TGTGCCAGCAGTTACTCGACAGGTCAAGAGACCCAGTACTTC. The gene calls are TRBV6-5 and TRBJ2-5, with D tentatively TRBD1 (6 bases). Deletions cut 0 bases from V and 2 bases from J, with 7 bases between. Looked up from germline, CDR1 is MNHEY and CDR2 is SVGAGI. The CDR3 is 14 amino acids.